These T cell receptor beta chains were read from a single sample in a study of CD8 T cells in ankylosing spondylitis. TCRdb itself ran the 5' RACE reads through MiXCR, one entry per CDR3 protein. The sample holds more than 600,000 distinct CDR3 sequences; around 19% are singletons and the top ten take around 20%. The sequenced sample was blood, either unsorted or a sorted T cell fraction (not recorded which). These receptors were taken from a male donor with ankylosing spondylitis. Both conserved end residues are part of each CDR3. A D gene is named only where the DNA matches it firmly. Clone size is stated in some rows and not others, as once, few, many or a class when expanded.

D gene | clone size | J gene | V gene | CDR3 protein | CDR3 DNA
- | - | TRBJ1-3 | TRBV5-1 | CASADETRGNTIYF | TGCGCCAGCGCCGATGAGACACGTGGAAACACCATATATTTT
TRBD2 | few | TRBJ2-2 | TRBV4-3 | CASSQGPSGSAGELFF | TGCGCCAGCAGCCAAGGACCTAGCGGGAGCGCCGGGGAGCTGTTTTTT
TRBD1 | - | TRBJ2-7 | TRBV28 | CASSSLAGQDSYEQYF | TGTGCCAGCAGTTCTTTAGCTGGACAGGACTCCTACGAGCAGTACTTC
- | - | TRBJ2-7 | TRBV11-2 | CASADRSSYEQYF | TGTGCCAGCGCGGACCGGAGCTCCTACGAGCAGTACTTC
- | - | TRBJ2-5 | TRBV9 | CASSVGGVLQETQYF | TGTGCCAGCAGCGTAGGGGGCGTCTTACAAGAGACCCAGTACTTC
TRBD1 | - | TRBJ2-1 | TRBV29-1 | CSVETGQGWEQFF | TGCAGCGTTGAAACGGGACAGGGATGGGAGCAGTTCTTC
- | - | TRBJ2-2 | TRBV6-2/TRBV6-3 | CASSPTKNTGELFF | TGTGCCAGCAGCCCCACCAAGAACACCGGGGAGCTGTTTTTT
- | - | TRBJ2-2 | TRBV6-5 | CASSYGSAFRGELFF | TGTGCCAGCAGTTACGGGTCTGCGTTTAGGGGGGAGCTGTTTTTT
- | - | TRBJ2-1 | TRBV29-1 | CSVRALSYNEQFF | TGCAGCGTTCGGGCCCTCTCATACAATGAGCAGTTCTTC
TRBD1 | few | TRBJ1-2 | TRBV25-1 | CASSEYTQQGYRDYGYTF | TGTGCCAGCAGTGAATATACTCAACAGGGGTATAGGGACTATGGCTACACCTTC
TRBD1 | - | TRBJ1-6 | TRBV7-9 | CASSAQTGAGNSPLHF | TGTGCCAGCAGCGCCCAGACAGGGGCGGGTAATTCACCCCTCCACTTT
- | - | TRBJ2-5 | TRBV28 | CASSLVGTPKETQYF | TGTGCCAGCAGTTTAGTGGGGACCCCCAAAGAGACCCAGTACTTC
- | few | TRBJ2-4 | TRBV5-1 | CASSWDEKGIQYF | TGCGCCAGCAGTTGGGACGAGAAGGGCATTCAGTACTTC
- | many | TRBJ1-2 | TRBV6-1 | CASSSIPGQSNYGYTF | TGTGCCAGCAGCTCGATTCCGGGACAATCTAACTATGGCTACACCTTC
- | - | TRBJ2-7 | TRBV20-1 | CSAPRRPYEQYF | TGCAGTGCCCCTCGCCGCCCCTACGAGCAGTACTTC
- | - | TRBJ1-1 | TRBV20-1 | CSARSGHGVFGEAFF | TGCAGTGCTAGGTCCGGCCATGGAGTCTTTGGTGAAGCTTTCTTT
- | once | TRBJ1-1 | TRBV6-1 | CASRTQVMNTEAFF | TGTGCCAGCAGGACACAGGTGATGAACACTGAAGCTTTCTTT
- | few | TRBJ2-5 | TRBV6-1 | CASRGGGEQETQYF | TGTGCCAGCAGAGGAGGAGGGGAGCAAGAGACCCAGTACTTC
TRBD2 | - | TRBJ2-5 | TRBV7-2 | CASSAGLAGAPQETQYF | TGTGCCAGCAGCGCCGGACTAGCGGGAGCCCCCCAAGAGACCCAGTACTTC
- | - | TRBJ2-7 | TRBV19 | CASNSGYGGEQYF | TGTGCCAGTAACAGCGGGTACGGGGGCGAGCAGTACTTC
- | - | TRBJ2-2 | TRBV6-2/TRBV6-3 | CASSYGTSNTGELFF | TGTGCCAGCAGTTATGGGACTTCGAACACCGGGGAGCTGTTTTTT
- | few | TRBJ2-3 | TRBV20-1 | CSARDRARGDTQYF | TGCAGTGCTAGAGATCGGGCAAGAGGAGATACGCAGTATTTT
- | few | TRBJ1-1 | TRBV7-2 | CASSLYSGSSTEAFF | TGTGCCAGCAGCTTATACTCGGGGTCAAGCACTGAAGCTTTCTTT
- | few | TRBJ2-1 | TRBV5-1 | CASSTIAVSYNEQFF | TGCGCCAGCAGTACAATAGCGGTTTCCTACAATGAGCAGTTCTTC
- | - | TRBJ2-3 | TRBV11-2 | CASAPRQASTDTQYF | TGTGCCAGCGCACCAAGGCAAGCAAGCACAGATACGCAGTATTTT
- | - | TRBJ1-2 | TRBV4-1 | CASSQYDSNGYGYTF | TGCGCCAGCAGCCAGTACGACAGTAACGGCTATGGCTACACCTTC
- | many | TRBJ2-3 | TRBV2 | CASSSRTTDTQYF | TGTGCCAGCAGTAGTAGGACTACAGATACGCAGTATTTT
TRBD1 | few | TRBJ2-7 | TRBV20-1 | CSALGQGSYEQYF | TGCAGTGCCTTGGGACAGGGCTCCTACGAGCAGTACTTC
- | - | TRBJ2-6 | TRBV7-8 | CASSLTPTVTSGANVLTF | TGTGCCAGCAGCTTAACCCCCACTGTAACCTCTGGGGCCAACGTCCTGACTTTC
- | - | TRBJ1-2 | TRBV15 | CATSRGQTYGYTF | TGTGCCACCAGCAGAGGACAGACGTATGGCTACACCTTC
- | many | TRBJ2-3 | TRBV24-1 | CATSDFEALGSGTRDTQYF | TGTGCCACCAGTGATTTTGAAGCTTTGGGAAGCGGTACTCGGGATACGCAGTATTTT
- | - | TRBJ2-4 | TRBV12-3/TRBV12-4 | CASSRDGPGGNIQYF | TGTGCCAGCAGCAGAGACGGACCAGGCGGAAACATTCAGTACTTC
- | many | TRBJ1-5 | TRBV5-1 | CASSLGVVQPQHF | TGCGCCAGCAGCTTGGGGGTGGTCCAGCCCCAGCATTTT
TRBD1 | few | TRBJ2-2 | TRBV5-1 | CASSGGQTTNTGELFF | TGCGCCAGCAGCGGGGGACAGACCACGAACACCGGGGAGCTGTTTTTT
- | few | TRBJ1-1 | TRBV29-1 | CSVDIQGMNTEAFF | TGCAGCGTTGATATCCAGGGGATGAACACTGAAGCTTTCTTT
TRBD1 | - | TRBJ1-2 | TRBV30 | CAWEGVPGQGIEYGYTF | TGTGCCTGGGAGGGAGTCCCAGGACAGGGCATCGAGTATGGCTACACCTTC
TRBD1 | - | TRBJ2-1 | TRBV6-2/TRBV6-3 | CASSQDRASVNEQFF | TGTGCCAGCAGTCAGGACAGGGCCTCTGTTAATGAGCAGTTCTTC
- | few | TRBJ2-1 | TRBV6-5 | CASSYGVLNYNEQFF | TGTGCCAGCAGTTATGGGGTGTTAAACTACAATGAGCAGTTCTTC
TRBD1 | few | TRBJ2-1 | TRBV11-2 | CASSPGQGPSYEQFF | TGTGCCAGCAGCCCGGGACAGGGCCCATCCTATGAGCAGTTCTTC
TRBD1 | - | TRBJ2-2 | TRBV28 | CASSLYRGNTGELFF | TGTGCCAGCAGTTTATACAGGGGGAACACCGGGGAGCTGTTTTTT
- | many | TRBJ1-2 | TRBV18 | CASSPSVTGGGYTF | TGTGCCAGCTCACCGTCCGTAACGGGAGGGGGCTACACCTTC
TRBD2 | - | TRBJ2-5 | TRBV2 | CASTGLAGAGETQYF | TGTGCCAGCACTGGACTAGCGGGGGCCGGGGAGACCCAGTACTTC
TRBD2 | - | TRBJ2-7 | TRBV12-3/TRBV12-4 | CASSLSPGREIYEQYF | TGTGCCAGCAGTTTATCCCCCGGGAGGGAGATCTACGAGCAGTACTTC
- | - | TRBJ1-5 | TRBV10-3 | CAISPTLTQPQHF | TGTGCCATCAGTCCGACCCTTACTCAGCCCCAGCATTTT
TRBD1 | - | TRBJ2-7 | TRBV5-5 | CASSSGTGGLLREQYF | TGTGCCAGCAGTTCCGGGACAGGGGGCCTGCTACGCGAGCAGTACTTC